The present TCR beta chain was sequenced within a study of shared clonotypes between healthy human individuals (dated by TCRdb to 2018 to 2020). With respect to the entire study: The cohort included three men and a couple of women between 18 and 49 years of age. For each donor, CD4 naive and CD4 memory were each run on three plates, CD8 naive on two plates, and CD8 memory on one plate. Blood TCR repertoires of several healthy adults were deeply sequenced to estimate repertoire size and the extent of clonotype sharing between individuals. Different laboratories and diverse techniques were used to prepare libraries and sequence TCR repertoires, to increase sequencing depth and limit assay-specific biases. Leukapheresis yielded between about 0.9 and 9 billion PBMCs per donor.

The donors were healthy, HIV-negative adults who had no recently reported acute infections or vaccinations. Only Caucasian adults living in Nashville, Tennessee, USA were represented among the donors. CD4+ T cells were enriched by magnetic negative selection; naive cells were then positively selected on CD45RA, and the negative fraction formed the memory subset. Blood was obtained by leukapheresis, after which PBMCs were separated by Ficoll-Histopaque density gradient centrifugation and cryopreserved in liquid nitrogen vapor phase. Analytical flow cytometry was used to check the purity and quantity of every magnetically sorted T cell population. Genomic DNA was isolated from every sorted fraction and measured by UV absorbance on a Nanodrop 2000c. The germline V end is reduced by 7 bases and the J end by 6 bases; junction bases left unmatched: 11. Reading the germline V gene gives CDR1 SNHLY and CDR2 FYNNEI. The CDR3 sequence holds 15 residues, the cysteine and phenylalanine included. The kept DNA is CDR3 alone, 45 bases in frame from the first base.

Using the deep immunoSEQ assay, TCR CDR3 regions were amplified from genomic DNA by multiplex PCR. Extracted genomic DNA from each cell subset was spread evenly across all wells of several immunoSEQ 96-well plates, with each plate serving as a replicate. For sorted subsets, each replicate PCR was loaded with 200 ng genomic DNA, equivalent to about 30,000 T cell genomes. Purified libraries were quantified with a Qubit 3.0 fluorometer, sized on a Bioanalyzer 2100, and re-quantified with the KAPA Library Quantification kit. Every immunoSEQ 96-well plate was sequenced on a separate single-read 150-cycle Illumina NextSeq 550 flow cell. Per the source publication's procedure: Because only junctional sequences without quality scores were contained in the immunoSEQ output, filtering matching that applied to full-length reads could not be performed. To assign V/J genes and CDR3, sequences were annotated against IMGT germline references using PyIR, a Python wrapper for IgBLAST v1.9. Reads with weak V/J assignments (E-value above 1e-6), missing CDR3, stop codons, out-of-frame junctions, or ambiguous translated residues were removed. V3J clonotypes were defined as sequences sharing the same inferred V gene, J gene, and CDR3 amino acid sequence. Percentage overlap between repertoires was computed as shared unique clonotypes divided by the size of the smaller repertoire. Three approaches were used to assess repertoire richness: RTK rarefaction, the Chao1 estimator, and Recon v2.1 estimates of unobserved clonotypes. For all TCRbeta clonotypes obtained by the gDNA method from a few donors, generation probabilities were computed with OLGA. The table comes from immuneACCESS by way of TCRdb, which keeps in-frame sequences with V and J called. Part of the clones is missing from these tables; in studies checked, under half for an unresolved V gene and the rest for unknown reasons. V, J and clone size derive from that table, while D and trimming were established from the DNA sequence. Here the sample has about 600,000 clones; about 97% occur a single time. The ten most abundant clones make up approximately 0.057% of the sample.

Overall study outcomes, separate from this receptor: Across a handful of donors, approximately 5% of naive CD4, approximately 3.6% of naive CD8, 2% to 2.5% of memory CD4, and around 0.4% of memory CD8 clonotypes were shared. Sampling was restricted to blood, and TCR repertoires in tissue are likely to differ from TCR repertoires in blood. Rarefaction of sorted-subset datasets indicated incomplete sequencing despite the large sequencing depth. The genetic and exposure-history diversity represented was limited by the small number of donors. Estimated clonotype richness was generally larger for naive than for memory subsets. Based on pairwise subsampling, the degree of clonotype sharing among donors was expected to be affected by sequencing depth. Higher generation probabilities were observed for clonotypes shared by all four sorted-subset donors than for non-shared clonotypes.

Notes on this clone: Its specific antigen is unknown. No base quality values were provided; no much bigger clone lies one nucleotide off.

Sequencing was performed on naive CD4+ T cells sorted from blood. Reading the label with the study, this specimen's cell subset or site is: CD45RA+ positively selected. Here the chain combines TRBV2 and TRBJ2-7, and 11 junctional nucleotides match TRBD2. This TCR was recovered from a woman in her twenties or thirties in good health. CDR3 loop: CASKKLAGVTGEQYF. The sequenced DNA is TGTGCCAGCAAAAAACTAGCGGGAGTAACTGGCGAGCAGTACTTC.